The T cell receptor beta chain described here comes from a study of shared clonotypes between healthy human individuals. The study's findings and limits: Generation of non-shared clonotypes was less probable than generation of clonotypes shared by all four donors.

Trimming removed 4 bases from V and 6 bases from J; junction bases left unmatched: 6. The CDR3 is 14 residues long. In germline, CDR1 is GTSNPN, CDR2 SVGIG (reference sequence). On this clone: Its target is not known.

It was around 190 ng DNA, about 30,000 T cell genomes, that sorted-subset replicate PCRs used. Sequenced by immunoSEQ multiplex PCR; TCRdb stores in-frame clones only, minus some. Among more than 550,000 clones, around 77% were seen once, and the ten largest hold about 1.8%. This chain connects TRBV30 to TRBJ1-5; 10 bases fit TRBD1. The clonotype originates from a woman aged 25 to 45 in good health. The source material was memory CD4+ T cells sorted from blood. Subset given: CD45RA-negative fraction. The CDR3 DNA reads as TGTGCCTGGACACCGGACAGGGGGAGTCAGCCCCAGCATTTT. This gives the protein CAWTPDRGSQPQHF.